These 26 T cell receptor beta chains came from one sample sequenced in a study of cytomegalovirus exposure and HLA in healthy donors. This PCR relied on a set of 60 Vbeta primers and 13 Jbeta primers. Sequenced by immunoSEQ multiplex PCR; TCRdb stores in-frame clones only, minus some. The table records approximately 110,000 clones, about four fifths of them present only once. Sequencing used PBMCs. These receptors came from an older woman in good health and CMV-seropositive.

The rearrangement uses TRBV2 and TRBJ2-1; a possible D gene is TRBD1 (7 bases). Germline V lookup: CDR1 SNHLY, CDR2 FYNNEI. V was trimmed by 2 bases and J by 8 bases, leaving 10 bases between them. The CDR3 spans 13 residues. CDR3 sequence: CASSERRGDEQFF. Here the CDR3 DNA reads TGTGCCAGCAGTGAACGCAGGGGGGATGAGCAGTTCTTC.

This clone was recorded once. The chain couples TRBV11-2 to TRBJ2-3, with D uncertain. The germline V gene has CDR1 SGHAT and CDR2 FQNNGV. V was clipped by 4 bases and J by 3 bases, with 2 bases between them. This CDR3 is 11 amino acids long. The chain's CDR3 is CASSSTDTQYF. CDR3 bases: TGTGCCAGCAGCTCGACAGATACGCAGTATTTT.

The chain uses TRBV11-2 and TRBJ2-7, with D possibly TRBD2 on 5 matching bases. The CDR3 covers 16 residues. Germline V gene sequence: CDR1 SGHAT, CDR2 FQNNGV. Trimming cost V 2 bases and J 0 bases, with 14 bases left between them. CDR3 amino acids: CASSLLGGLSSYEQYF. CDR3 coding DNA: TGTGCCAGCAGCTTACTGGGCGGGCTAAGCTCCTACGAGCAGTACTTC.

The V and J genes are TRBV18 and TRBJ2-1; 11 nucleotides line up with TRBD2. J gave up 5 bases and V 3 bases, and 9 bases lay outside the gene matches. The CDR3 loop spans 17 amino acids. Per germline, CDR1 KGHSH and CDR2 LQKENI. The CDR3 DNA reads TGTGCCAGCTCACCGAGAGTGCGTAGCGGGAGGGACAATGAGCAGTTCTTC. Translation: CASSPRVRSGRDNEQFF.

This chain connects TRBV7-9 to TRBJ1-1; D gene uncertain. V was clipped by 1 base and J by 2 bases, with 11 bases between them. The V gene's germline CDR1 is SEHNR and CDR2 FQNEAQ (reference sequence). The CDR3 totals 15 residues. The CDR3 coding sequence is TGTGCCAGCAGCTTAGGTGGCCACCCCAACACTGAAGCTTTCTTT. Translated: CASSLGGHPNTEAFF.

This chain uses TRBV7-3 with TRBJ1-1; no clear D. CDR3 length equals 13 residues. V was cut by 3 bases and J by 2 bases, with 7 bases left in between. In germline, CDR1 is SGHTA, CDR2 FQGTGA. The CDR3 DNA reads as TGTGCCAGCAGCTTCAGCGTTAACACTGAAGCTTTCTTT. Translating gives CASSFSVNTEAFF. Looking up the rest from reference TRBV7-3 and TRBJ1-1 gives the full variable domain: GAGVSQTPSNKVTEKGKYVELRCDPISGHTALYWYRQSLGQGPEFLIYFQGTGAADDSGLPNDRFFAVRPEGSVSTLKIQRTERGDSAVYLCASSFSVNTEAFFGQGTRLTVV.

The chain links TRBV19 to TRBJ1-2, with TRBD1 matching 7 bases. This CDR3 is built from 16 residues. Germline V lookup: CDR1 LNHDA, CDR2 SQIVND (reference sequence). V lost 3 bases and J lost 0; bases outside the gene matches: 7. CDR3 DNA: TGTGCCAGTAGTATTTCCGCAGGGACAGCTAACTATGGCTACACCTTC. This translates into CASSISAGTANYGYTF.

The J gene is TRBJ2-7, the V gene TRBV9; D may be TRBD2 (5 bases). V lost 4 bases and J 9 bases, leaving 17 bases between the germline ends. Germline V gene lookup returns CDR1 SGDLS and CDR2 YYNGEE. The CDR3 is 13 amino acids. The CDR3: CASSRTWHRAQYF. The CDR3 DNA sequence: TGTGCCAGCAGCAGGACTTGGCACCGAGCGCAGTACTTC.

The chain combines TRBV18 with TRBJ2-5; possible D gene TRBD2, 6 bases. CDR3 length equals 14 residues. The germline V gene encodes CDR1 KGHSH and CDR2 LQKENI. V lost 5 bases to trimming and J lost 3 bases, with 13 bases between them. CDR3 sequence (DNA): TGTGCCAGCTCAGGAGGGGCCGGGAAAGAGACCCAGTACTTC. It encodes CASSGGAGKETQYF.

The J gene is TRBJ1-2, the V gene TRBV5-1; 9 bases fit TRBD1. Germline loops: CDR1 SGHRS, CDR2 YFSETQ. Unmatched junction bases numbered 12, after V lost 0 bases and J lost 3 bases. The CDR3 has 18 residues. The CDR3: CASSLGPGQGITDYGYTF. Written as DNA, the CDR3 is TGCGCCAGCAGCTTGGGGCCGGGACAGGGAATAACGGACTATGGCTACACCTTC.

The chain is built from TRBV5-1 and TRBJ2-7; 7 positions agree with TRBD1. After removal of 5 bases from V and 3 bases from J, the junction contained 17 bases not matched to a gene. The CDR3 covers 17 residues. Germline CDR1 SGHRS, CDR2 YFSETQ. The CDR3 bases are TGCGCCAGCAGAAAAACAGGGGATTTCACGGGGAGCTACGAGCAGTACTTC. Translation gives CASRKTGDFTGSYEQYF.

This chain connects TRBV7-2 to TRBJ1-2; 7 nucleotides match TRBD1. Germline CDR1 and CDR2: SGHTA and FQGNSA. This CDR3 contains 15 residues. With V trimmed by 1 base and J by 4 bases, 6 bases remained unmatched. Here the CDR3 reads CASSLGPGGIYGYTF. The CDR3 DNA reads TGTGCCAGCAGCTTAGGGCCAGGGGGTATCTATGGCTACACCTTC.

The rearrangement uses TRBV6-6 and TRBJ1-5, with D possibly being TRBD1 (5 bases). The CDR3 totals 14 residues. V was clipped by 7 bases and J by 6 bases, with 16 bases between them. The germline gives CDR1 MNHNY, CDR2 SVGAGI (reference sequence). DNA for the CDR3: TGTGCCAGCACCCTCGGGGCGGGAGGTCAGCCCCAGCATTTT. Its translation: CASTLGAGGQPQHF.

This rearrangement joins TRBV27 to TRBJ2-3; TRBD1 aligns across 7 bases. The V gene's germline CDR1 is MNHEY and CDR2 SMNVEV (reference sequence). The CDR3 sequence is 15 residues long. J gave up 2 bases and V 5 bases, and 7 bases lay outside the gene matches. CDR3 region: CASSPRQGYTDTQYF. Here the CDR3 DNA reads TGTGCCAGCAGTCCCCGACAGGGTTACACAGATACGCAGTATTTT.

V usage is TRBV7-8 and J usage is TRBJ2-1; 8 bases align to TRBD1. The CDR3 extends over 13 amino acids. V lost 6 bases and J lost 6; bases outside the gene matches: 4. The germline V gene encodes CDR1 SGHVS and CDR2 FQNEAQ. Here the CDR3 reads CASRQGGGNEQFF. Here the CDR3 DNA reads TGTGCCAGCAGACAGGGGGGCGGCAATGAGCAGTTCTTC.

The chain couples TRBV5-1 to TRBJ2-7; 9 positions agree with TRBD2. CDR1 and CDR2 from the germline V gene are SGHRS and YFSETQ. The CDR3 is made up of 15 amino acids. V lost 0 bases and J lost 2; bases outside the gene matches: 3. CDR3 coding DNA: TGCGCCAGCAGCTTGGCCCCTAGCGGGACCTACGAGCAGTACTTC. Its translation is CASSLAPSGTYEQYF.

On this clone: This specimen includes other DNA sequences encoding the same CDR3. The gene calls are TRBV7-2 and TRBJ1-2; D is ambiguous. The germline V gene encodes CDR1 SGHTA and CDR2 FQGNSA. The CDR3 has 12 residues. Trimming cost V 5 bases and J 1 base, with 5 bases left between them. This CDR3 reads CASSLLNYGYTF. The CDR3 coding sequence is TGTGCCAGCAGCCTACTTAACTATGGCTACACCTTC. Together with reference TRBV7-2 and TRBJ1-2, the CDR3 gives the full variable domain: GAGVSQSPSNKVTEKGKDVELRCDPISGHTALYWYRQSLGQGLEFLIYFQGNSAPDKSGLPSDRFSAERTGGSVSTLTIQRTQQEDSAVYLCASSLLNYGYTFGSGTRLTVV.

The chain has TRBV2 and TRBJ2-1, with 8 nucleotides matching TRBD2. Losses at the gene ends were 6 bases for V and 4 bases for J; bases not matched to a gene: 8. This CDR3 is 15 amino acids long. In germline, CDR1 is SNHLY, CDR2 FYNNEI. The CDR3 loop is CASRDGLADYNEQFF. In nucleotides, the CDR3 is TGTGCCAGCAGGGACGGACTAGCAGATTACAATGAGCAGTTCTTC.

V usage is TRBV19 and J usage is TRBJ2-7; perhaps TRBD2 as D (6 bases). The CDR3 has 15 amino acids. Germline loops: CDR1 LNHDA, CDR2 SQIVND (reference sequence). The V end lost 5 bases, the J end lost 1 base, and 15 bases lay between the germline ends. CDR3 sequence: CASSPGTGRSYEQYF. The CDR3 region has the DNA TGTGCCAGTAGTCCAGGGACTGGGAGATCCTACGAGCAGTACTTC.

The V call is TRBV4-1, the J call TRBJ2-1; the match to TRBD1 covers 7 bases. V lost 3 bases and J lost 3; bases outside the gene matches: 11. This CDR3 region has 17 residues. Germline loops: CDR1 MGHRA, CDR2 YSYEKL. The DNA of the CDR3 is TGCGCCAGCAGCCAGAGATACGGGACAGTTTACTACAATGAGCAGTTCTTC. As protein: CASSQRYGTVYYNEQFF.

The chain has TRBV19 and TRBJ1-1, with D unresolved. The CDR3 has 16 residues. Germline assignment: CDR1 LNHDA and CDR2 SQIVND (reference sequence). Trimming removed 3 bases at V and 0 bases at J, with 14 bases between. CDR3 nucleotides: TGTGCCAGTAGTATCCGGTTTTCTCGGGTGAACACTGAAGCTTTCTTT. It encodes CASSIRFSRVNTEAFF.

The V and J genes are TRBV7-6 and TRBJ2-7; D is possibly TRBD1 (6 bases). This CDR3 contains 16 residues. Per the germline V gene, CDR1 is SGHVS and CDR2 is FNYEAQ. The germline V and J ends were trimmed by 4 bases and 3 bases, with 19 bases remaining between them. CDR3 region: CASSSTEGQGFYEQYF. The CDR3 nucleotides read TGTGCCAGCAGCTCGACTGAGGGGCAGGGGTTCTACGAGCAGTACTTC.

This chain connects TRBV6-5 to TRBJ1-1, with TRBD1 as a possible D gene (5 bases). CDR3 length equals 11 residues. In germline, CDR1 is MNHEY, CDR2 SVGAGI. V gave up 8 bases and J gave up 2 bases, with 6 bases separating them. The CDR3 DNA reads as TGTGCCAGCGGGGCTAACACTGAAGCTTTCTTT. Amino acids: CASGANTEAFF.

The chain uses TRBV10-2 and TRBJ2-1; D gene unclear. The germline V gene has CDR1 WSHSY and CDR2 SAAADI. Trimming removed 3 bases from V and 1 base from J, with 4 bases in between. This CDR3 spans 13 amino acids. The CDR3 protein is CASSDSSYNEQFF. The CDR3 DNA follows: TGCGCCAGCAGTGACAGTTCCTACAATGAGCAGTTCTTC.

V usage is TRBV29-1 and J usage is TRBJ2-5; 9 bases fit TRBD1. The CDR3 is made up of 13 amino acids. Looked up from germline, CDR1 is SQVTM and CDR2 is ANQGSEA. Trimming cost V 5 bases and J 5 bases; bases outside gene matches: 6. CDR3 loop: CSVQTGGLETQYF. The CDR3 bases are TGCAGCGTTCAAACAGGGGGCTTGGAGACCCAGTACTTC. Full variable domain (missing parts from reference TRBV29-1 and TRBJ2-5): SAVISQKPSRDICQRGTSLTIQCQVDSQVTMMFWYRQQPGQSLTLIATANQGSEATYESGFVIDKFPISRPNLTFSTLTVSNMSPEDSSIYLCSVQTGGLETQYFGPGTRLLVL.

This chain links TRBV7-3 with TRBJ1-1; D gene unclear. The ends were cut back, 0 bases at V and 1 base at J, with 9 bases in the middle. The CDR3 has 15 residues. CDR1 SGHTA and CDR2 FQGTGA come from the germline V gene. The CDR3 DNA reads TGTGCCAGCAGCTTAACTGGTCGGGGGAACACTGAAGCTTTCTTT. This codes for CASSLTGRGNTEAFF.